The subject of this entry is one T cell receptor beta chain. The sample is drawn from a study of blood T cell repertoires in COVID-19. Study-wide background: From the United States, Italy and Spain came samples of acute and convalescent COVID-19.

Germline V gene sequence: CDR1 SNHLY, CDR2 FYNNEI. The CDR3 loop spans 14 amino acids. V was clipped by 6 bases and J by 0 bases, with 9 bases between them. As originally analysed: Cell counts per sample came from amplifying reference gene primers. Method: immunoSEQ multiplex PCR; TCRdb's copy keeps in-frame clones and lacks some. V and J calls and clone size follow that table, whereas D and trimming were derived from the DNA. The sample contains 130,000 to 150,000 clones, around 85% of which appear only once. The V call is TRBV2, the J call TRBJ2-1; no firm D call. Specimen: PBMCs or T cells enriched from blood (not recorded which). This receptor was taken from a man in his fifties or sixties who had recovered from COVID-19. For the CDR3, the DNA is TGTGCCAGCAGGACTGCGCCCTCCTACAATGAGCAGTTCTTC. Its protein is CASRTAPSYNEQFF.